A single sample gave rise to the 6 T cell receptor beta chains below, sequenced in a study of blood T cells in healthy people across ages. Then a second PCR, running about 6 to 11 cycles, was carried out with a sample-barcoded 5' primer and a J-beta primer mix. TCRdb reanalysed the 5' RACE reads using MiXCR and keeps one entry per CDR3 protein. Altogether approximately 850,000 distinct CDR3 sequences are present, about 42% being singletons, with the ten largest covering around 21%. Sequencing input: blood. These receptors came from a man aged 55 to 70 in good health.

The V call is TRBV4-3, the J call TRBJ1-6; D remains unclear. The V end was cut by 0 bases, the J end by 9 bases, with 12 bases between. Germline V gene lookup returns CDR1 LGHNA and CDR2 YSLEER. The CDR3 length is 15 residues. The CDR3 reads CASSQDPGLISPLHF. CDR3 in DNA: TGCGCCAGCAGCCAAGACCCGGGTTTAATTTCACCCCTCCACTTT.

CDR3 DNA sequence: TGTGCCTGGAGAGAAACGGGAAGGGAGACCCAGTACTTC. Encoded protein: CAWRETGRETQYF. This sequence joins TRBV30 and TRBJ2-5; maybe TRBD2 (5 bases). CDR3 length equals 13 residues. Trimming removed 3 bases at V and 5 bases at J, with 13 bases between. Germline V gene lookup returns CDR1 GTSNPN and CDR2 SVGIG (reference sequence).

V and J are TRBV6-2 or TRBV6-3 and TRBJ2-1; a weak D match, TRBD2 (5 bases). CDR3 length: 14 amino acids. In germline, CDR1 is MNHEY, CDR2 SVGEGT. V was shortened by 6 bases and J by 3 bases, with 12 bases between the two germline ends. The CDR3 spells CASSHGGSYNEQFF. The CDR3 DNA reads TGTGCCAGCAGCCATGGAGGCAGCTACAATGAGCAGTTCTTC.

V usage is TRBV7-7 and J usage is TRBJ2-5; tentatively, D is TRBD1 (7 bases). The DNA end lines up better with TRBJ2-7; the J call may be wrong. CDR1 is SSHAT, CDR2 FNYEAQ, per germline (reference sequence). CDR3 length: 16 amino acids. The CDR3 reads CASSLAEGQSSHEQYF. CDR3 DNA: TGTGCCAGCAGCTTAGCGGAGGGACAGTCATCGCACGAGCAGTACTTC.

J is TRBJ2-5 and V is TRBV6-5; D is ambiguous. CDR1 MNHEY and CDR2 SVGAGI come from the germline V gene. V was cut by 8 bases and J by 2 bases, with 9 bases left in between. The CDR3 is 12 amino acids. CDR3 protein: CASGVGQETQYF. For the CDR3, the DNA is TGTGCCAGCGGTGTCGGGCAAGAGACCCAGTACTTC.

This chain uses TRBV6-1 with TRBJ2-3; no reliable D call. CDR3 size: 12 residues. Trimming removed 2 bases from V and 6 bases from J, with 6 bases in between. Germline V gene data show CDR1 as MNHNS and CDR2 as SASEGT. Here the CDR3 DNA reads TGTGCCAGCAGTGAAAACATGGATACGCAGTATTTT. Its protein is CASSENMDTQYF.